This paragraph covers one T cell receptor beta chain sequence. Its antigen is not identified. This sample was taken from a study of identifying expanded T cells in peripheral blood. Study-level points and caveats: Variance in clone template counts between roughly two-week samples significantly increased with total template count across all healthy donors. Over about two and four weeks, about 16 and 20 clones changed, versus around 1.2 between replicates.

Germline CDR1 reads SGHTS; CDR2 reads YDEGEE. The CDR3 runs to 15 residues. V was pared by 0 bases and J by 4 bases, with 11 bases between. TCRdb's copy holds only in-frame clones and misses some; the assay was immunoSEQ multiplex PCR. The sample yields more than 85,000 clones, about 88% seen once. This chain joins TRBV5-8 and TRBJ2-1; tentatively, D is TRBD2 (6 bases). Sequenced material: blood. The TCR sequence derives from a person aged 18 to 75 in good health. CDR3 sequence reads: CASSLEGGPYNEQFF. The DNA of the CDR3 is TGTGCCAGCAGCTTGGAGGGAGGACCTTACAATGAGCAGTTCTTC.